Here is one T cell receptor beta chain with its context. It lacks a known antigen. Qualities for individual bases were not recorded, and no much larger clone is one base off. These data belong to a study of blood T cells in healthy people across ages (dated by TCRdb to between 2015 and 2016). Study-wide context: In model experiments, template switching captured about one uniquely barcoded TCR beta cDNA molecule for every two T cells. To track age-related changes in TCR beta repertoire diversity, the study relied on deep sequencing normalized with unique cDNA molecular identifiers. The donors were divided into four age groups: young (average approximately 17 years), middle-aged (roughly 42), aged (around 59) and long-lived (82). To avoid experimental bias, donors of different ages were spread randomly across the sequencing lanes. Using the same blood draw, the study looked at two additional independent replicas of 1 million unique cDNA reads for two donors, one aged 18 to 30 and the other aged 80 or older.

CDR1 and CDR2 were assigned from the germline V gene (reference sequence) as LGHDT and YNNKEL. The CDR3 contains 15 residues, cysteine and phenylalanine counted. Left in the record is the CDR3 DNA by itself, 45 bases read in frame from the first base. After removal of 8 bases from V and 1 base from J, the junction retains 7 bases not matched to a gene. Systemically healthy Caucasian individuals from Russia, 35 to 50 in total and aged roughly 6 to 100 years, were included as donors. Ten milliliters of peripheral blood were drawn from each donor into EDTA-treated Vacutainer tubes. Ficoll-Paque density-gradient centrifugation was used to isolate PBMCs, with at least 7 million obtained per sample. Total RNA was extracted from PBMCs with Trizol reagent, with at least 6 micrograms obtained per sample. For every donor, flow cytometry on a PBMC aliquot measured the percentage of naive CD45RAhigh/CD27high T cells.

Library construction relied on 5' RACE. The instrument given in TCRdb is Illumina HiSeq 2500. A second PCR of about 6 to 11 cycles was performed with a sample-barcoded 5' primer and a J-beta primer mix. Each TCR beta cDNA molecule received a unique molecular identifier from a template-switch 5' adaptor carrying 12 random nucleotides. Each sample yielded at least 3 million CDR3-containing paired-end reads. First-strand cDNA was synthesized from all RNA with the Mint cDNA synthesis kit, primed by a TRBC-specific oligonucleotide. Following uracil-DNA glycosylase treatment, a first 18-cycle PCR with universal primers M1SS and BC2_uni_R was performed on all cDNA. The source study handled its data this way. Normalization of each sample was performed by random selection of 1 million high-quality reads, each carrying a distinct molecular identifier. Reads sharing molecular identifiers were discarded rather than binned into consensus sequences. CDR3 identification, clonotype clustering and error correction used MiTCR with a Q25 quality threshold and the strictest error-elimination algorithm. A nonparametric unseen species model with Euler transformation was used to estimate lower-bound total TCR beta diversity. TCRdb's own reprocessing of the public reads used fastp at Q25 and MiXCR and kept productive beta chains. Identical CDR3 protein sequences are pooled into one entry, listed with their most common genes and DNA. TCRdb's processing, not the authors', yielded these V and J calls. This sample lists roughly 1.5 million distinct CDR3 sequences; approximately 43% were detected once. Over 3.5% of the sample is in the top ten clones.

Results the study describes overall, beyond this receptor: Estimates of total diversity based on one million sequenced T cells were considered lower bounds and underestimates. As age increased, observed TCR beta diversity per million T cells dropped in a roughly linear way, and a significant reduction was already evident by age 40. Donor CMV infection status was unknown, potentially confounding age-related changes in expanded clonotypes. Compared with the aged group, more naive CD4+ T cells, fewer expanded clones and increased TCR diversity were shown by the long-lived group, suggesting age selection. Observed TCR beta diversity correlated strongly with the percentage of naive T cells measured by flow cytometry. Since profiling was done on bulk unsorted PBMCs, naive and antigen-experienced compartments could not be conclusively compared.

This receptor chain uses TRBV3-1 and TRBJ2-1; the central 8 bases match TRBD2. The TCR originated in a woman aged 18-29 years in good health. Input material: blood. The nucleotide sequence is given as TGTGCCAGCGGCAAGCGGGGGAAGTCCTACAATGAGCAGTTCTTC. The translation is CASGKRGKSYNEQFF.